A single sample is the source of the 28 T cell receptor beta chains below, sequenced in a study of T cells in Graves' hyperthyroidism and ophthalmopathy. The investigators amplified TCR beta CDR3 regions from RNA transcripts. In the first-round RT-PCR of the TCR CDR3, the HTBI primer set was used. TCRdb analysed the multiplex PCR reads with MiXCR anew, one entry per CDR3 protein. The sample records about 600,000 distinct CDR3 sequences, 16% being singletons. The sequenced sample was blood. These receptors came from a woman in her forties with Graves' ophthalmopathy.

This clonotype was seen at least ten times. The V and J genes are TRBV12-3 or TRBV12-4 and TRBJ2-1, with D possibly being TRBD2 (6 bases). Trimming took 1 base from V and 10 from J, leaving 14 bases between them. The CDR3 consists of 14 residues. The CDR3 sequence: CASSLGGGTEEQFF. The CDR3 DNA is TGTGCCAGCAGTTTAGGGGGCGGGACGGAAGAGCAGTTCTTC.

Regarding this clonotype: Just one base apart from a much larger clone, this may be a read error. CDR3 in DNA: TGCAGCGCGGGGCCGACAGGGTCCTACGAGCAGTACTTC. Protein: CSAGPTGSYEQYF. The chain carries TRBV20-1 and TRBJ2-7; D is perhaps TRBD1 (7 bases). The CDR3 has 13 amino acids. The germline CDR1 and CDR2 sequences are DFQATT and SNEGSKA (reference sequence).

The chain links TRBV5-5 to TRBJ2-7; no firm D call. V lost 0 bases, J lost 3 bases, and 10 bases lay in between. The CDR3 spans 14 residues. CDR1 is SGHKS and CDR2 is YYEKEE in the germline V gene (reference sequence). The CDR3 sequence: CASSLAHLIYEQYF. CDR3 sequence (DNA): TGTGCCAGCAGCTTGGCTCACCTGATCTACGAGCAGTACTTC.

This clonotype was recorded a few times. V usage is TRBV28 and J usage is TRBJ2-2; 9 bases align to TRBD2. The CDR3 consists of 15 residues. Germline CDR1 MDHEN, CDR2 SYDVKM. V lost 4 bases, J lost 6 bases, and 6 bases stayed unmatched. The CDR3 nucleotides are TGTGCCAGCAGTTCCCCCCCTAGCGGGGCCGGGGAGCTGTTTTTT. Translating gives CASSSPPSGAGELFF.

This chain joins TRBV29-1 and TRBJ1-4, with D unresolved. Between the trimmed V and J ends, which lost 0 bases and 3 bases, there was a span of 5 bases. The CDR3 covers 13 residues. Germline CDR1 SQVTM, CDR2 ANQGSEA. This CDR3 is CSVEEQPNEKLFF. The CDR3, as DNA: TGCAGCGTTGAAGAACAGCCTAATGAAAAACTGTTTTTT.

The table lists this clonotype with a few counts. This chain connects TRBV9 to TRBJ1-1; maybe TRBD1 (6 bases). Per germline, CDR1 SGDLS and CDR2 YYNGEE. V was clipped by 6 bases and J by 0 bases, with 12 bases between them. CDR3 size: 14 residues. The chain's CDR3 is CASNRQVMNTEAFF. The CDR3 DNA reads TGTGCCAGCAACAGACAGGTGATGAACACTGAAGCTTTCTTT. The full variable domain, rest sourced from reference TRBV9 and TRBJ1-1, is DSGVTQTPKHLITATGQRVTLRCSPRSGDLSVYWYQQSLDQGLQFLIQYYNGEERAKGNILERFSAQQFPDLHSELNLSSLELGDSALYFCASNRQVMNTEAFFGQGTRLTVV.

In this sample, this clonotype turned up many times. This chain links TRBV5-1 with TRBJ2-1, with 11 bases lining up with TRBD2. The J segment lost 0 bases and the V segment lost 1 base, leaving 3 bases of the junction unmatched. In germline, CDR1 is SGHRS, CDR2 YFSETQ. This CDR3 spans 17 amino acids. CDR3 DNA: TGCGCCAGCAGCTTGTCCCTAGCGGGAGGCTCCTACAATGAGCAGTTCTTC. This encodes CASSLSLAGGSYNEQFF.

This clonotype was seen a few times. The chain couples TRBV5-1 to TRBJ2-3; D gene unclear. Trimming removed 1 base from V and 0 bases from J, with 12 bases in between. From germline, CDR1 is SGHRS and CDR2 YFSETQ. This CDR3 has 16 amino acids. The CDR3 region is CASSLSPRPSTDTQYF. CDR3 DNA: TGCGCCAGCAGCTTGAGTCCGAGACCCAGCACAGATACGCAGTATTTT.

The chain recombines TRBV5-1 with TRBJ2-5, with TRBD1 as a possible D gene (6 bases). This CDR3 has 15 residues. Trimming took off 4 bases at V and 5 bases at J, with 18 bases between the two ends. Germline V gives CDR1 SGHRS, CDR2 YFSETQ. The chain's CDR3 is CASSHKGVFGETQYF. Here the CDR3 DNA reads TGCGCCAGCAGCCACAAGGGGGTATTTGGGGAGACCCAGTACTTC.

This clonotype showed up just a few times. The chain combines TRBV7-9 with TRBJ2-2; perhaps TRBD2 as D (5 bases). CDR3 length equals 13 residues. The V and J ends lost 1 base and 9 bases respectively, with 9 bases between them. Germline CDR1 reads SEHNR; CDR2 reads FQNEAQ (reference sequence). Here the CDR3 DNA reads TGTGCCAGCAGCTTAGTGGCTAGCCGGGAGCTGTTTTTT. This gives the protein CASSLVASRELFF.

This clonotype was picked up many times. CDR3 coding DNA: TGCGCCAGCAGTTGGACTAGCGGAGACAATGAGCAGTTCTTC. Translated, it gives CASSWTSGDNEQFF. The chain is built from TRBV5-1 and TRBJ2-1; 10 positions agree with TRBD2. Germline values: CDR1 SGHRS, CDR2 YFSETQ. Trimming at V came to 5 bases and at J to 5 bases, leaving 4 bases not matched to a gene. The CDR3 covers 14 residues.

This clonotype was picked up many times. The genes are TRBV5-6 and TRBJ2-1; a possible D gene is TRBD2 (6 bases). The V gene's germline CDR1 is SGHDT and CDR2 YYEEEE. The germline V and J ends were trimmed by 1 base and 9 bases, with 11 bases remaining between them. This CDR3 is built from 13 residues. CDR3 loop: CASSLRARGEQFF. DNA for the CDR3: TGTGCCAGCAGCTTGAGGGCGCGGGGTGAGCAGTTCTTC.

The V and J genes are TRBV6-5 and TRBJ1-3, with a weak D call TRBD1 (6 bases). This CDR3 region has 14 residues. Germline CDR1 and CDR2: MNHEY and SVGAGI. V was clipped by 2 bases and J by 4 bases, with 9 bases between them. CDR3 amino acids: CASSYDRWGNTIYF. In DNA, the CDR3 is TGTGCCAGCAGTTACGACAGGTGGGGAAACACCATATATTTT.

This clonotype was found many times. The chain employs TRBV18 and TRBJ2-3; no definite D call. The CDR3 spans 12 residues. V dropped 3 bases and J dropped 8 bases, with 9 bases sitting between them. Per germline, CDR1 KGHSH and CDR2 LQKENI. In DNA, the CDR3 is TGTGCCAGCTCACCCCCCGGAAGTACGCAGTATTTT. Amino acid sequence: CASSPPGSTQYF.

This clonotype has a handful of counts. The chain combines TRBV29-1 with TRBJ2-5; 14 positions match TRBD2. Germline loops: CDR1 SQVTM, CDR2 ANQGSEA. This CDR3 spans 20 amino acids. V shed 6 bases and J 1 base; nucleotides not matched to a gene: 19. The CDR3 protein is CSVDKEGGLAGEGTQETQYF. CDR3 DNA sequence: TGCAGCGTCGATAAGGAGGGGGGACTAGCGGGAGAAGGGACCCAAGAGACCCAGTACTTC.

This clonotype has at least ten counts. The chain couples TRBV7-9 to TRBJ2-3; 7 positions agree with TRBD1. This CDR3 is 15 amino acids long. Germline CDR1 is SEHNR and CDR2 is FQNEAQ (reference sequence). The V segment lost 6 bases and the J segment 4 bases; nucleotides outside the gene matches: 10. The DNA of the CDR3 is TGTGCCAGCAGACCCGATGCGCAGGGGGCAGATACGCAGTATTTT. Translation: CASRPDAQGADTQYF.

This clonotype was detected many times. The chain combines TRBV7-9 with TRBJ2-7; 9 bases match TRBD2. Germline-derived CDR1 and CDR2 are SEHNR and FQNEAQ (reference sequence). The J segment lost 5 bases and the V segment lost 3 bases, leaving 11 bases of the junction unmatched. The CDR3 runs to 16 residues. CDR3 loop: CASSFPDSGRNDEQYF. The CDR3 nucleotides are TGTGCCAGCAGCTTCCCTGATAGCGGGAGAAATGACGAGCAGTACTTC.

With regard to this clonotype: A single base separates this from a much larger clone, so it may be a read error. The rearrangement links TRBV30 to TRBJ2-7; D call uncertain. CDR1 is GTSNPN and CDR2 is SVGIG in the germline V gene (reference sequence). This CDR3 contains 14 residues. Trimming cost V 1 base and J 2 bases, with 12 bases left between them. CDR3 residues: CAWSDFVSPYEQYF. CDR3 DNA sequence: TGTGCCTGGAGTGATTTTGTCAGTCCCTACGAGCAGTACTTC.

The sample holds many counts of this clonotype. The chain links TRBV13 to TRBJ2-3, with a tentative D call TRBD1 (5 bases). This CDR3 region has 15 residues. V lost 2 bases and J 1 base, leaving 10 bases between the germline ends. Germline lookup yields CDR1 PRHDT and CDR2 FYEKMQ (reference sequence). For the CDR3, the DNA is TGTGCCAGCAGCTTAACTGGGGCTGGCACAGATACGCAGTATTTT. Residues: CASSLTGAGTDTQYF.

This clonotype occurred many times. The chain uses TRBV30 and TRBJ1-4; D remains ambiguous. Between the trimmed V and J ends, which lost 0 bases and 8 bases, there was a span of 7 bases. Germline lookup yields CDR1 GTSNPN and CDR2 SVGIG (reference sequence). The CDR3 runs to 12 residues. The CDR3 nucleotides read TGTGCCTGGAGTGTTGTGAAGGAAAAACTGTTTTTT. Its translation is CAWSVVKEKLFF.

This clonotype was counted many times. The chain links TRBV28 to TRBJ2-3; TRBD1 matches 7 bases. This CDR3 is 17 amino acids long. J gave up 2 bases and V 5 bases, and 13 bases lay outside the gene matches. In germline, CDR1 is MDHEN, CDR2 SYDVKM. This CDR3 is CASSPRQTGLATDTQYF. DNA of the CDR3: TGTGCCAGCAGTCCTCGGCAGACAGGGCTCGCCACAGATACGCAGTATTTT.

This clonotype was seen repeatedly, ten times or more. The chain has TRBV7-3 and TRBJ1-1, with D perhaps matching TRBD1 (5 bases). The CDR3 runs to 14 residues. Deletions cut 1 base from V and 1 base from J, with 7 bases between. From germline, CDR1 is SGHTA and CDR2 FQGTGA. The DNA for the CDR3 is TGTGCCAGCAGCTTAAGTCAGGGGAACACTGAAGCTTTCTTT. Translating it yields CASSLSQGNTEAFF.

The rearrangement uses TRBV20-1 and TRBJ2-3; D is possibly TRBD2 (6 bases). Germline V gene lookup returns CDR1 DFQATT and CDR2 SNEGSKA (reference sequence). V lost 0 bases and J lost 0, with 10 bases in between. There are 15 residues in the CDR3. In DNA form, the CDR3 reads TGCAGTGCTAGAGACCCGGGACTTAGCACAGATACGCAGTATTTT. Translated: CSARDPGLSTDTQYF.

The rearrangement uses TRBV19 and TRBJ1-5; D might be TRBD1 (6 bases). Germline V gene data show CDR1 as LNHDA and CDR2 as SQIVND (reference sequence). Trimming took off 4 bases at V and 4 bases at J, with 14 bases between the two ends. The CDR3 length is 15 residues. The CDR3 bases are TGTGCCAGTAGTACCCACCAGCAGGGGAATCAGCCCCAGCATTTT. It translates to CASSTHQQGNQPQHF. Using reference TRBV19 and TRBJ1-5 for the parts outside the CDR3, the full variable domain is DGGITQSPKYLFRKEGQNVTLSCEQNLNHDAMYWYRQDPGQGLRLIYYSQIVNDFQKGDIAEGYSVSREKKESFPLTVTSAQKNPTAFYLCASSTHQQGNQPQHFGDGTRLSIL.

The V and J genes are TRBV4-1 and TRBJ2-3, with 10 bases identical to TRBD2. This CDR3 is built from 19 residues. V shed 0 bases, J shed 3 bases, and the junction held 12 bases outside the gene matches. CDR1 is MGHRA and CDR2 is YSYEKL in the germline V gene. CDR3: CASSQDLMGAGGPTDTQYF. Here the CDR3 DNA reads TGCGCCAGCAGCCAAGATCTCATGGGAGCGGGGGGGCCGACAGATACGCAGTATTTT.

This clonotype was observed many times. The chain recombines TRBV6-1 with TRBJ1-2; 7 nucleotides agree with TRBD1. The CDR3 has 14 residues. Germline CDR1 MNHNS, CDR2 SASEGT. V lost 7 bases to trimming and J lost 5 bases; unmatched junction nucleotides: 10. In DNA, the CDR3 is TGTGCCAGCACCTGGACAGGTACCCCTTATGGCTACACCTTC. Its translation is CASTWTGTPYGYTF.

This clonotype turned up a few times. The chain is built from TRBV10-2 and TRBJ2-1, with TRBD2 matching 8 bases. The CDR3 spans 15 residues. Germline-derived CDR1 and CDR2 are WSHSY and SAAADI. V shed 8 bases and J 9 bases; nucleotides not matched to a gene: 15. The CDR3 is CASSSRSGSGGEQFF. CDR3 nucleotide sequence: TGCGCCAGCTCGTCCCGAAGCGGGAGTGGTGGTGAGCAGTTCTTC.

This clonotype was counted ten times or more. The V call is TRBV2, the J call TRBJ2-1; 7 nucleotides line up with TRBD1. Germline CDR1 SNHLY, CDR2 FYNNEI. CDR3 length: 15 residues. Losses at the gene ends were 6 bases for V and 5 bases for J; bases not matched to a gene: 10. The CDR3 bases are TGTGCCAGCAGCATCAGGGGGACAGAAAACAATGAGCAGTTCTTC. Its translation is CASSIRGTENNEQFF. Full variable domain (missing parts from reference TRBV2 and TRBJ2-1): EPEVTQTPSHQVTQMGQEVILRCVPISNHLYFYWYRQILGQKVEFLVSFYNNEISEKSEIFDDQFSVERPDGSNFTLKIRSTKLEDSAMYFCASSIRGTENNEQFFGPGTRLTVL.